Listed below are T cell receptor beta chains from one sample, sequenced in a study of technical replicates of blood from several donors. The table came from immunoSEQ multiplex PCR; TCRdb's copy has only in-frame clones and leaves some out. The data contain about 80,000 clones, around 90% of them singletons. Sequences were obtained from T cells isolated from PBMCs. The receptors derive from a human donor in good health. Each CDR3 is given with its conserved first and last residue. D genes are given only for firm matches. Only part of the rows carry a size: once, few, many, or a class if the clone is expanded.

clone_size d_call j_call v_call cdr3_nt cdr3_aa
. . TRBJ2-7 TRBV9 TGTGCCAGCAGCGTAGGACTAGCCTACGAGCAGTACTTC CASSVGLAYEQYF
. . TRBJ1-2 TRBV6-1 TGTGCCAGCCCGGGATTAGTAGAAGGCTATGGCTACACCTTC CASPGLVEGYGYTF
. . TRBJ2-1 TRBV6-5 TGTGCCAGCAGTTTGGGGGGTACTGCTTGGAATGAGCAGTTCTTC CASSLGGTAWNEQFF
. . TRBJ1-4 TRBV4-3 TGCGCCAGCAGCCAAGATTTCGGTGAGGAAAAACTGTTTTTT CASSQDFGEEKLFF
. TRBD2 TRBJ2-1 TRBV9 TGTGCCAGCAGCGAACTAGCGGGAGGGCCCGATGAGCAGTTCTTC CASSELAGGPDEQFF
. TRBD1 TRBJ2-7 TRBV19 TGTGCCAGTAGGAAGGGGACAGGGGGGAACTACGAGCAGTACTTC CASRKGTGGNYEQYF
. . TRBJ2-7 TRBV5-4 TGTGCCAGCAGCTCCCAAGGGGCTTACGAGCAGTACTTC CASSSQGAYEQYF
. TRBD2 TRBJ2-7 TRBV10-3 TGTGCCATCAGTGAGAAAGAGGGACTAGCGGGGAAAGATGGGTACTTC CAISEKEGLAGKDGYF
. TRBD1 TRBJ1-1 TRBV4-1 TGCGCCAGCAGCCCAGGGGGCTACACTGAAGCTTTCTTT CASSPGGYTEAFF
. TRBD2 TRBJ2-7 TRBV9 TGTGCCAGCAGCGTAGCGGGAGGGCCCTACGAGCAGTACTTC CASSVAGGPYEQYF
. TRBD1 TRBJ2-7 TRBV5-6 TGTGCCAGCAGCCCTGACAGGGACCACGAGCAGTACTTC CASSPDRDHEQYF
. TRBD1 TRBJ1-1 TRBV6-5 TGTGCCAGCAGTCGTCTTCTAAGGGGGCAGACTGAAGCTTTCTTT CASSRLLRGQTEAFF
. TRBD1 TRBJ2-7 TRBV7-3 TGTGCCAGCAGCCGGGACAGGTCCTACGAGCAGTACTTC CASSRDRSYEQYF
. TRBD1 TRBJ2-7 TRBV28 TGTGCCAGCAGTCCCTACAGGGGCTACGAGCAGTACTTC CASSPYRGYEQYF
. . TRBJ1-1 TRBV6-1 TGTGCCAGCAGTGAAGCCCCTGGTGGAGGGGGGGAGACTGAAGCTTTCTTT CASSEAPGGGGETEAFF
. . TRBJ2-3 TRBV5-4 TGTGCCAGCAGCTTGGGCCGACAGGGAGGTACAGATACGCAGTATTTT CASSLGRQGGTDTQYF
. . TRBJ2-7 TRBV4-3 TGCGCCAGCAGCCAAGAAGGGGCAGGGACTTACGAGCAGTACTTC CASSQEGAGTYEQYF
once . TRBJ2-3 TRBV7-6 TGTGCCAGCAGCCGTAGTAGCACAGATACGCAGTATTTT CASSRSSTDTQYF
. TRBD2 TRBJ2-7 TRBV10-3 TGTGCCATCAGTGGTTCGGGACTAGCGGGATACGAGCAGTACTTC CAISGSGLAGYEQYF
few TRBD1 TRBJ1-5 TRBV6-5 TGTGCCAGCAGTCTGACAGGGGATGGCAATCAGCCCCAGCATTTT CASSLTGDGNQPQHF
. TRBD2 TRBJ2-1 TRBV2 TGTGCCAGCCGACCCGGGACTAGCGGGTTCAATGAGCAGTTCTTC CASRPGTSGFNEQFF
. TRBD2 TRBJ2-2 TRBV10-1 TGCGCCAGCAGTGCAGCGGGAGGGGGGACCGGGGAGCTGTTTTTT CASSAAGGGTGELFF
. TRBD1 TRBJ2-7 TRBV14 TGTGCCAGCAGCCAAGAGAGTAGGCCTACAGGGGTGTACGAGCAGTACTTC CASSQESRPTGVYEQYF
. . TRBJ1-1 TRBV27 TGTGCCAGCAGTCCAAAGCTGGACACTGAAGCTTTCTTT CASSPKLDTEAFF
once . TRBJ1-5 TRBV6-5 TGTGCCAGCGGGGGGGACGTAAGTCAGCCCCAGCATTTT CASGGDVSQPQHF
. . TRBJ2-2 TRBV19 TGTGCCACTGAGAAGAACACCGGGGAGCTGTTTTTT CATEKNTGELFF
. TRBD2 TRBJ2-3 TRBV9 TGTGCCAGCAGCGTAACTAGCGGGAGGGGTACGGATACGCAGTATTTT CASSVTSGRGTDTQYF
. TRBD1 TRBJ2-5 TRBV2 TGTGCCAGCGTTCTAGACAGGGCGTACCAAGAGACCCAGTACTTC CASVLDRAYQETQYF
. . TRBJ1-1 TRBV30 TGTGTCAGCAATCGGGGGACTGAAGCTTTCTTT CVSNRGTEAFF
. TRBD1 TRBJ1-2 TRBV10-3 TGTGCCATCAGTGTGTTAGGGACAGGTCTTAACTATGGCTACACCTTC CAISVLGTGLNYGYTF
. TRBD1 TRBJ1-4 TRBV6-4 TGTGCCGCACAGGACAGGGGAGATGAAAAACTGTTTTTT CAAQDRGDEKLFF
. . TRBJ2-7 TRBV6-5 TGTGCCAGCAGTTACTCTGGAGAGGCCTACGAGCAGTACTTC CASSYSGEAYEQYF
. TRBD1 TRBJ2-7 TRBV6-6 TGTGCCAGCAGTTACTCCGACAGGGCTGGCTACGAGCAGTACTTC CASSYSDRAGYEQYF
. TRBD2 TRBJ2-7 TRBV7-3 TGTGCCAGCAGCTTAGGGACTAGCGGGACCTACGAGCAGTACTTC CASSLGTSGTYEQYF
. TRBD2 TRBJ2-1 TRBV9 TGTGCCAGCAGCCCCCAAGAGACTAGCGGGAGGAATGAGCAGTTCTTC CASSPQETSGRNEQFF
. TRBD2 TRBJ2-3 TRBV5-4 TGTGCCAGCAGCTTGGCCGAGTGGAGCGGGACTGCTCGAGATACGCAGTATTTT CASSLAEWSGTARDTQYF
. TRBD1 TRBJ1-1 TRBV28 TGTGCCAGCAGTCCCGGGACAGGCCCTGAAGCTTTCTTT CASSPGTGPEAFF
. TRBD1 TRBJ2-3 TRBV13 TGTGCCAGCAGCGACAGCCGGGACAGGGGTACAGATACGCAGTATTTT CASSDSRDRGTDTQYF
. . TRBJ1-1 TRBV19 TGTGCCAGTAGTATAGCAGGGTACACTGAAGCTTTCTTT CASSIAGYTEAFF
. TRBD2 TRBJ2-1 TRBV6-5 TGTGCCAGCAGACCGGGAGGAGGGGTGAGAGGTGAGCAGTTCTTC CASRPGGGVRGEQFF
. TRBD1 TRBJ2-7 TRBV25-1 TGTGCCAGCAGTGAATTGAGCATCGCTGACAGGGCCAGCTACGAGCAGTACTTC CASSELSIADRASYEQYF
. . TRBJ2-7 TRBV4-2 TGTGCCAGCAGCCAAGATTGGACAGACATATGGGCCGGAGTGGGGGAGCAGTACTTC CASSQDWTDIWAGVGEQYF
. . TRBJ1-5 TRBV6-5 TGTGCCAGCAGTTACTCGGAGTATCAGCCCCAGCATTTT CASSYSEYQPQHF
. . TRBJ1-5 TRBV5-1 TGCGCCAGCAGTAGGACTGGAAATAGCAATCAGCCCCAGCATTTT CASSRTGNSNQPQHF
. . TRBJ1-5 TRBV4-1 TGCGCCAGCAGCCAAGTATCAGGGAATAATCAGCCCCAGCATTTT CASSQVSGNNQPQHF
. TRBD1 TRBJ1-2 TRBV19 TGTGCCAGTAGTTATGACAGGGAGTATGGCTACACCTTC CASSYDREYGYTF
. TRBD2 TRBJ2-7 TRBV7-2 TGTGCCAGCAGCGGCAACATAGCGGGAATGTTCTACGAGCAGTACTTC CASSGNIAGMFYEQYF
. TRBD1 TRBJ2-1 TRBV7-3 TGTGCCAGCAGCTACCCAGGGGGTAATGAGCAGTTCTTC CASSYPGGNEQFF
once TRBD2 TRBJ2-7 TRBV2 TGTGCCAGCAGGGCCGGGACTAGCGGGTGGTACGAGCAGTACTTC CASRAGTSGWYEQYF
. . TRBJ1-1 TRBV6-5 TGTGCCAGCAGTTACTCGCGTAACACTGAAGCTTTCTTT CASSYSRNTEAFF
. . TRBJ2-5 TRBV9 TGTGCCAGCAGCTTGGAAGGAGGCGAGACCCAGTACTTC CASSLEGGETQYF
. . TRBJ1-2 TRBV19 TGTGCCAGTAGCCCTGGGCCCTTTAACTATGGCTACACCTTC CASSPGPFNYGYTF
. . TRBJ2-1 TRBV25-1 TGTGCCAGCAGTGACAGGGTGGTAGGTGAGCAGTTCTTC CASSDRVVGEQFF
. . TRBJ1-1 TRBV7-6 TGTGCCAGCAGCTTAGACGGGGGTGGGGACACTGAAGCTTTCTTT CASSLDGGGDTEAFF
. . TRBJ2-1 TRBV9 TGTGCCAGCAGCGAGACTAACAACTTTGAGCAGTTCTTC CASSETNNFEQFF
. . TRBJ1-2 TRBV19 TGTGCCAGTAGTATACGGACAAACTATGGCTACACCTTC CASSIRTNYGYTF
. . TRBJ2-3 TRBV9 TGTGCCAGCAGCGTAGGCGGAGAAGATACGCAGTATTTT CASSVGGEDTQYF
once . TRBJ2-3 TRBV7-2 TGTGCCAGCAGCTTAGTTTTATCGGGGAAAGATACGCAGTATTTT CASSLVLSGKDTQYF
. TRBD1 TRBJ1-4 TRBV4-3 TGCGCCAGCAGCCAAGATCCGACAGGGGTAGCCGAAAAACTGTTTTTT CASSQDPTGVAEKLFF